The rows below give T cell receptor beta chains drawn from one sample of a study of blood T cell repertoires in COVID-19. TCRdb's copy holds only in-frame clones and misses some; the assay was immunoSEQ multiplex PCR. Here the sample spans approximately 97,000 clones, over 85% being singletons. Sequencing used peripheral blood. The receptor source for this set is a woman between 50 and 59 years old with COVID-19, enrolled during active disease. Each CDR3 is given with its conserved first and last residue.

J: TRBJ1-1
length: 17
V: TRBV6-7
CDR3: CAKGREDRALMNTEAFF

J: TRBJ1-2
length: 14
V: TRBV6-5
CDR3: CASSTKDSPYGYTF

J: TRBJ2-1
length: 17
V: TRBV5-1
CDR3: CASSFSSSGEKYNEQFF

J: TRBJ2-3
length: 17
V: TRBV30
CDR3: CAWSRLRTSGVTDTQYF

J: TRBJ2-1
length: 14
V: TRBV24-1
CDR3: CATRGQGAFNEQFF

J: TRBJ2-3
length: 15
V: TRBV5-1
CDR3: CASSLPGGRLDTQYF

J: TRBJ1-6
length: 16
V: TRBV5-1
CDR3: CASSYSPRQSDSPLHF

J: TRBJ1-6
length: 16
V: TRBV19
CDR3: CASRDTAGLLNSPLHF

J: TRBJ2-3
length: 13
V: TRBV5-4
CDR3: CASSWTTTDTQYF

J: TRBJ2-7
length: 17
V: TRBV11-3
CDR3: CASSLKTGASSSYEQYF

J: TRBJ2-3
length: 17
V: TRBV3-1/TRBV3-2
CDR3: CASSHPAWGTISDTQYF

J: TRBJ2-3
length: 14
V: TRBV5-4
CDR3: CASSAAGGARTQYF

J: TRBJ1-3
length: 17
V: TRBV5-1
CDR3: CASSREPTGGTGNTIYF

J: TRBJ2-3
length: 14
V: TRBV28
CDR3: CASSPGGGTDTQYF

J: TRBJ1-1
length: 13
V: TRBV7-2
CDR3: CASSLTGGTEAFF

J: TRBJ1-1
length: 14
V: TRBV10-3
CDR3: CAISESTSSAEAFF

J: TRBJ1-2
length: 15
V: TRBV5-8
CDR3: CASSLVTGEDYGYTF

J: TRBJ2-3
length: 14
V: TRBV19
CDR3: CASKGTGGSDTQYF

J: TRBJ1-5
length: 14
V: TRBV30
CDR3: CAWSVRGEGQPQHF

J: TRBJ1-2
length: 16
V: TRBV5-1
CDR3: CASSANLPSVDTGYTF

J: TRBJ2-3
length: 16
V: TRBV6-6
CDR3: CASSNYRQGAGDTQYF

J: TRBJ2-3
length: 14
V: TRBV6-4
CDR3: CATGGTGTLDTQYF

J: TRBJ1-3
length: 13
V: TRBV19
CDR3: CASSILFGNTIYF

J: TRBJ1-6
length: 16
V: TRBV21-1
CDR3: CASTPTARKGNSPLHF

J: TRBJ1-2
length: 13
V: TRBV28
CDR3: CASSPTHNYGYTF

J: TRBJ1-4
length: 16
V: TRBV19
CDR3: CASESDAGRTNEKLFF

J: TRBJ2-1
length: 15
V: TRBV5-1
CDR3: CASSLEFGGSNEQFF

J: TRBJ1-2
length: 13
V: TRBV27
CDR3: CASSSGQTHGYTF

J: TRBJ1-4
length: 15
V: TRBV27
CDR3: CASSLAGRVNEKLFF

J: TRBJ2-7
length: 13
V: TRBV5-6
CDR3: CASSFWRGYEQYF

J: TRBJ2-2
length: 14
V: TRBV19
CDR3: CASSQTGVCGELFF